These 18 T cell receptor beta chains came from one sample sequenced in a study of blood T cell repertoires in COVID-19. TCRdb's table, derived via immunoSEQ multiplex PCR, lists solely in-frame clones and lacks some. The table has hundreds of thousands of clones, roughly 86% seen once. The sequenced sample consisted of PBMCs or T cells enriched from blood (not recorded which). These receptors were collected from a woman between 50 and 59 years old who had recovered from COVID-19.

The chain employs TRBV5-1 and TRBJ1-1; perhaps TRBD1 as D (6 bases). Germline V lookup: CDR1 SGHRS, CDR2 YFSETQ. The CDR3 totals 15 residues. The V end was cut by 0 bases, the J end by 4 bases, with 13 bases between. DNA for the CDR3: TGCGCCAGCAGCTTGGTAGCGGGGGCGGGCACTGAAGCTTTCTTT. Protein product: CASSLVAGAGTEAFF.

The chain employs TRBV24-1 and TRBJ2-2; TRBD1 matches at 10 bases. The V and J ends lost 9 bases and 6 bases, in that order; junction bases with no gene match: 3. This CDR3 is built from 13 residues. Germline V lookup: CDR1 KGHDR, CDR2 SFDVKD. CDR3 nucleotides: TGTGCCACCGCCGGGACAGGGGCCGGGGAGCTGTTTTTT. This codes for CATAGTGAGELFF.

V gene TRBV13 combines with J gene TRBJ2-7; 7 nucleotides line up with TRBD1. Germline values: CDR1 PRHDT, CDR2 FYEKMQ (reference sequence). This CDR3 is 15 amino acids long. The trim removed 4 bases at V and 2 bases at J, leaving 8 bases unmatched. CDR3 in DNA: TGTGCCAGCAGCTCCCGGACAGGAGACCCCTACGAGCAGTACTTC. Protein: CASSSRTGDPYEQYF.

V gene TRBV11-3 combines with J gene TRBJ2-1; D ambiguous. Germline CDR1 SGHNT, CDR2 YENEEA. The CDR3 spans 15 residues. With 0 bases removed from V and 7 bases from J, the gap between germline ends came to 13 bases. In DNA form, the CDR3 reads TGTGCCAGCAGCTTAGATATTAGCCCGATAAATGAGCAGTTCTTC. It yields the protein CASSLDISPINEQFF.

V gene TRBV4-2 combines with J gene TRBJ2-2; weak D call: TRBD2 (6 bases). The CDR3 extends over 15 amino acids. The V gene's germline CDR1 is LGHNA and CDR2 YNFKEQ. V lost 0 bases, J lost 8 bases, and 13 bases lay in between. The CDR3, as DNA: TGTGCCAGCAGCCAAGAGGGGGGAGCATCAGGGGAGCTGTTTTTT. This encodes CASSQEGGASGELFF.

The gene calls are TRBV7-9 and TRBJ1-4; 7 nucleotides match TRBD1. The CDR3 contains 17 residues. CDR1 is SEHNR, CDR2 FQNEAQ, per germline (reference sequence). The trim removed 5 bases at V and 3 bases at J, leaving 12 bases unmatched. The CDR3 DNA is TGTGCCAGCAGCGCTCACCGACAGGGTCTGTCTAATGAAAAACTGTTTTTT. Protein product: CASSAHRQGLSNEKLFF. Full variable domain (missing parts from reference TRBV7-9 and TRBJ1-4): DTGVSQNPRHKITKRGQNVTFRCDPISEHNRLYWYRQTLGQGPEFLTYFQNEAQLEKSRLLSDRFSAERPKGSFSTLEIQRTEQGDSAMYLCASSAHRQGLSNEKLFFGSGTQLSVL.

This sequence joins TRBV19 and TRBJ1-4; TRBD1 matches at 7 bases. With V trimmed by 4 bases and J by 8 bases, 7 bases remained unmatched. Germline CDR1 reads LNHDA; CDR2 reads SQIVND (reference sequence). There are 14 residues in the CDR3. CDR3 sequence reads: CASSRRQGGEKLFF. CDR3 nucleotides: TGTGCCAGTAGTAGGAGACAGGGTGGCGAAAAACTGTTTTTT.

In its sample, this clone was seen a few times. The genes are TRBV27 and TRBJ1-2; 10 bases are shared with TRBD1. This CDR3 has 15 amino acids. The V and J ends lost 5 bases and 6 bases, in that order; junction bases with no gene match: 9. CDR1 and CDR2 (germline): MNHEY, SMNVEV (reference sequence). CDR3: CASSAHGTGVHGYTF. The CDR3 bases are TGTGCCAGCAGTGCCCACGGGACAGGGGTTCATGGCTACACCTTC.

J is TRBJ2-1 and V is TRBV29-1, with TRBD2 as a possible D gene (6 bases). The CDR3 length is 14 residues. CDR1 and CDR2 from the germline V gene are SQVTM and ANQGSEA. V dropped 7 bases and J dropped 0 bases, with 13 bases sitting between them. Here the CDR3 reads CSGRGLSSYNEQFF. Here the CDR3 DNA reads TGCAGCGGGAGAGGACTAAGCTCCTACAATGAGCAGTTCTTC.

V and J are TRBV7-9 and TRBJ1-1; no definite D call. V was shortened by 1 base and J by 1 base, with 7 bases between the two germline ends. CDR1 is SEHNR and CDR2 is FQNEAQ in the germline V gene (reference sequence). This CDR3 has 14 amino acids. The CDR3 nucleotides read TGTGCCAGCAGCTTAGGTTCCGGGAACACTGAAGCTTTCTTT. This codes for CASSLGSGNTEAFF.

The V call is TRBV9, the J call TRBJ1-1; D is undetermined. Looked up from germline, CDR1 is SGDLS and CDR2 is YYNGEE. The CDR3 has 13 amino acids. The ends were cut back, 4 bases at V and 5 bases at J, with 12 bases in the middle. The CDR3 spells CASSLGMGTEAFF. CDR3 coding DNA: TGTGCCAGCAGCCTCGGGATGGGTACTGAAGCTTTCTTT. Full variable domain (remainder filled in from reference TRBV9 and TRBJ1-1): DSGVTQTPKHLITATGQRVTLRCSPRSGDLSVYWYQQSLDQGLQFLIQYYNGEERAKGNILERFSAQQFPDLHSELNLSSLELGDSALYFCASSLGMGTEAFFGQGTRLTVV.

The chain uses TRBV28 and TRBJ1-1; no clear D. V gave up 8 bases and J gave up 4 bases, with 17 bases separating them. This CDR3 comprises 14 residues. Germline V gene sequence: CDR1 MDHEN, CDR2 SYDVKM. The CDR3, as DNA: TGTGCCAGCTCACCCGACGGGAGATTCACTGAAGCTTTCTTT. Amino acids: CASSPDGRFTEAFF.

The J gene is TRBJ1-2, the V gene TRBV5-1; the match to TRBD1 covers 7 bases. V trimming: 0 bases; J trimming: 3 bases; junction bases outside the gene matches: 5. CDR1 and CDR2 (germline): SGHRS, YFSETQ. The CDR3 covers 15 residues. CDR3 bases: TGCGCCAGCAGCTTGGGGGACAGTCGAGACTATGGCTACACCTTC. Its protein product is CASSLGDSRDYGYTF.

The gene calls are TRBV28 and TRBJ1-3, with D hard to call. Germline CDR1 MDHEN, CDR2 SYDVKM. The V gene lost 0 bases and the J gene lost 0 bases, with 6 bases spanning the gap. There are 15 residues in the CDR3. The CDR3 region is CASSLWGSSGNTIYF. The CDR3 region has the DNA TGTGCCAGCAGTTTATGGGGGAGCTCTGGAAACACCATATATTTT.

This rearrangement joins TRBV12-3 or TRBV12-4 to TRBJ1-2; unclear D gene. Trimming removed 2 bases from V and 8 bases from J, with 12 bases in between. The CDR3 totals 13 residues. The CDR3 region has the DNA TGTGCCAGCAGTTTAATAGCAAACGGGGGCTACACCTTC. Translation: CASSLIANGGYTF.

The CDR3 DNA reads as TGTGCCAGCAGTAGCCGGGACTCCCAAGAGACCCAGTACTTC. It encodes CASSSRDSQETQYF. This chain joins TRBV6-5 and TRBJ2-5, with TRBD2 as a possible D gene (6 bases). Trimming stripped 5 bases from V and 1 base from J, with 11 bases between. The CDR3 extends over 14 amino acids. Germline loops: CDR1 MNHEY, CDR2 SVGAGI.

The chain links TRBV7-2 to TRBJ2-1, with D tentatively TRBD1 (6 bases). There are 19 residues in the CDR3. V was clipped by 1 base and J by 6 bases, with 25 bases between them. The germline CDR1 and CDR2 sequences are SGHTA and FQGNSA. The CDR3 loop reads CASSLVGAARFPAVNEQFF. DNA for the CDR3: TGTGCCAGCAGCTTAGTGGGGGCGGCCCGATTCCCCGCAGTCAATGAGCAGTTCTTC.

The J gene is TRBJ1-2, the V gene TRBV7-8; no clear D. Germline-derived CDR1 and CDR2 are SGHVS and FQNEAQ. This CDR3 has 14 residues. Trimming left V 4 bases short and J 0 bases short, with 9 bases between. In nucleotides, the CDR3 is TGTGCCAGCAGCTCGATCCGGTCTAACTATGGCTACACCTTC. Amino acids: CASSSIRSNYGYTF.